This T cell receptor beta chain was documented in a study of regulatory T cells in long-lasting Graves disease. A remark on this clonotype: The antigen is not known.

This CDR3 comprises 16 residues. Germline loops: CDR1 MNHEY, CDR2 SMNVEV (reference sequence). With 2 bases clipped from V and 3 bases from J, the junction kept 7 bases outside the gene matches. The sample's time point: newly diagnosed GD, antithyroid drugs for less than 3 months. RNA isolated from PBMCs was used to make the TCR library. According to the study, TCR beta libraries were built with iRepertoire HTBI primers and CDR3-region Arm-PCR. TCRdb analysed the multiplex PCR reads with MiXCR anew, one entry per CDR3 protein. Of about 470,000 distinct CDR3 sequences in the sample, about 15% were seen once. General study points: For persistent Graves' patients, TCR diversity was lower than for newly diagnosed ones. Newly diagnosed patients shared approximately 1,000 public clonotypes; persistent patients shared approximately 2,700.

The same specimen was also included in a second study, on T cells in Graves' hyperthyroidism and ophthalmopathy.

Sequences were derived from peripheral blood mononuclear cells (PBMCs), sampled at new diagnosis, from a patient treated with antithyroid drugs. The chain carries TRBV27 and TRBJ2-1; 7 bases are shared with TRBD2. The clonotype comes from a woman between 25 and 40 years old with Graves disease. The CDR3 is CASSLPLASGYNEQFF. In nucleotides, the CDR3 is TGTGCCAGCAGTTTACCCTTAGCTAGCGGCTACAATGAGCAGTTCTTC.